This TCR beta chain derives from a study of cytomegalovirus exposure and HLA in healthy donors. Study findings and constraints: Previously analyzed data showed that most TCR beta V segments were productive at a frequency of about 87% or about 30%.

Germline values: CDR1 MDHEN, CDR2 SYDVKM. The CDR3 extends over 12 amino acids. Germline trimming cut 11 bases from V and 2 bases from J; bases unmatched to any gene: 2. PCR was performed using 60 Vbeta and 13 Jbeta primers. The assay was immunoSEQ multiplex PCR, and TCRdb's table has in-frame clones only and misses some. The repertoire has approximately 93,000 clones, 70% to 85% of them found once; the top ten carry about 4%. This clone was seen only a few times. Its antigen is unknown. The material sequenced was PBMCs. The chain carries TRBV28 and TRBJ1-5, with TRBD1 matching 8 bases. This receptor was obtained from a man aged 50 or older in good health and CMV-seronegative. DNA for the CDR3: TGTGCCGGACAGGGCGGCAATCAGCCCCAGCATTTT. Protein: CAGQGGNQPQHF.